What follows describes a single TCR beta chain. The antigen remains unidentified. This specimen belongs to a study of cytomegalovirus exposure and HLA in healthy donors. Donors were ostensibly healthy at sampling, although undocumented immune exposures were probable. Study-level findings and limits: Later analysis identified a missense DCLRE1C variant that was linked to TCR beta V- and J-gene trimming.

This CDR3 comprises 16 residues. Germline assignment: CDR1 GTSNPN and CDR2 SVGIG (reference sequence). V trimming: 2 bases; J trimming: 2 bases; junction bases outside the gene matches: 3. The study ran its PCR with 60 Vbeta and 13 Jbeta primers. Clones were read by immunoSEQ multiplex PCR, and TCRdb kept only the in-frame ones, dropping some. Of 58,000 or so clones listed, approximately 71% are singletons. The clonotype comes from a woman in her thirties or forties in good health and CMV-seropositive. Sequencing used PBMCs. The chain combines TRBV30 with TRBJ2-3, with 14 positions matching TRBD2. In DNA form, the CDR3 reads TGTGCCTGGAGTAGGACTAGCGGGGGGATCACAGATACGCAGTATTTT. Amino acid sequence: CAWSRTSGGITDTQYF.